The 16 T cell receptor beta chains below were found in one sample sequenced in a study of response to subunit inactivated influenza vaccine. TCRdb redid the calling of the RT-PCR reads with MiXCR, one entry per CDR3 protein. The sample yields roughly 700,000 distinct CDR3 sequences, over 11% seen once. Sequencing was performed on PBMCs from blood, taken approximately 15 days before vaccination. Receptor source: a man between 45 and 60 years old who received an inactivated influenza vaccine.

This chain joins TRBV5-1 and TRBJ1-1; 7 bases map to TRBD1. V shed 3 bases, J shed 2 bases, and the junction held 13 bases outside the gene matches. The germline gives CDR1 SGHRS, CDR2 YFSETQ. The CDR3 totals 17 residues. CDR3 loop: CASSSGTEPLLNTEAFF. The CDR3 region has the DNA TGCGCCAGCAGCTCCGGGACAGAACCACTGCTTAACACTGAAGCTTTCTTT.

This clonotype was detected ten times or more. The chain carries TRBV6-2 or TRBV6-3 and TRBJ2-1, with unresolved D. CDR1 MNHEY and CDR2 SVGEGT come from the germline V gene. Trimming cost V 6 bases and J 10 bases, with 16 bases left between them. The CDR3 loop spans 13 amino acids. This CDR3 reads CASSPTYRAEQFF. The CDR3 DNA reads TGTGCCAGCAGCCCAACTTACCGGGCGGAGCAGTTCTTC.

The chain employs TRBV19 and TRBJ2-1; 9 nucleotides line up with TRBD2. CDR1 is LNHDA and CDR2 is SQIVND in the germline V gene (reference sequence). The CDR3 is 14 amino acids. V was clipped by 2 bases and J by 5 bases; unmatched bases: 1. The CDR3 is CASSILAGNNEQFF. DNA for the CDR3: TGTGCCAGTAGTATACTAGCGGGGAACAATGAGCAGTTCTTC.

The table lists this clonotype with many counts. The rearrangement links TRBV12-3 or TRBV12-4 to TRBJ2-1; the D gene is possibly TRBD1 (7 bases). The CDR3 contains 15 residues. V was trimmed by 6 bases and J by 6 bases, leaving 18 bases between them. The CDR3 DNA is TGTGCCAGCAGCCGCGCGGGACAGTCGGGCAATGAGCAGTTCTTC. This encodes CASSRAGQSGNEQFF.

The sample holds many counts of this clonotype. The rearrangement joins TRBV7-2 to TRBJ2-7; D is perhaps TRBD1 (6 bases). The CDR3 has 12 amino acids. Trimming stripped 6 bases from V and 6 bases from J, with 12 bases between. In germline, CDR1 is SGHTA, CDR2 FQGNSA. The CDR3 sequence: CASSYRAREQYF. DNA for the CDR3: TGTGCCAGCAGTTACAGGGCCCGCGAGCAGTACTTC.

The rearrangement links TRBV4-3 to TRBJ1-4, with 7 bases fitting TRBD1. The CDR3 is made up of 16 amino acids. CDR1 is LGHNA, CDR2 YSLEER, per germline. V trimming: 4 bases; J trimming: 4 bases; junction bases outside the gene matches: 9. The CDR3 region is CASSLNLGQRNEKLFF. As DNA, the CDR3 is TGCGCCAGCAGCCTGAATCTGGGACAGCGTAATGAAAAACTGTTTTTT.

There are many counts of this clonotype. The chain joins TRBV5-1 to TRBJ2-7; D is perhaps TRBD2 (6 bases). The V end was cut by 3 bases, the J end by 0 bases, with 13 bases between. CDR3 size: 15 residues. Germline V gene data show CDR1 as SGHRS and CDR2 as YFSETQ. The CDR3 DNA sequence: TGCGCCAGCAGCTCGGGCGGGACCCTCTCCTACGAGCAGTACTTC. Amino acids: CASSSGGTLSYEQYF.

A note on this clonotype: Its ends do not fully match the called genes, so a read error is possible. V gene TRBV15 combines with J gene TRBJ1-1, with a weak D call TRBD1 (5 bases). Germline V CDR1 and CDR2: LNHNV, YYDKDF (reference sequence). CDR3 length equals 13 residues. The CDR3 here is CATSGDRNTEAFF. CDR3 coding DNA: TGTGCCACCAGCGGAGACAGGAACACTGAAGCTTTCTTT.

This clonotype showed up many times. This chain connects TRBV29-1 to TRBJ2-6; the D is unclear. The V end lost 5 bases, the J end lost 1 base, and 6 bases lay between the germline ends. Germline-derived CDR1 and CDR2 are SQVTM and ANQGSEA. The CDR3 covers 13 residues. The CDR3 region is CSVYLSGANVLTF. The CDR3 bases are TGCAGCGTTTACCTATCTGGGGCCAACGTCCTGACTTTC.

The genes are TRBV5-1 and TRBJ2-6, with 12 bases fitting TRBD2. CDR1 and CDR2 (germline): SGHRS, YFSETQ. With V trimmed by 4 bases and J by 1 base, 6 bases remained unmatched. The CDR3 loop spans 18 amino acids. The CDR3 reads CASSPGTSGLSGANVLTF. CDR3 coding DNA: TGCGCCAGCAGCCCAGGGACTAGCGGGCTTTCTGGGGCCAACGTCCTGACTTTC.

The rearrangement links TRBV7-2 to TRBJ2-7; 9 nucleotides align to TRBD2. The CDR3 covers 14 residues. V was clipped by 5 bases and J by 4 bases; unmatched bases: 6. CDR1 and CDR2 from the germline V gene are SGHTA and FQGNSA. The CDR3 is CASSVGGLAYEQYF. For the CDR3, the DNA is TGTGCCAGCAGCGTAGGGGGACTAGCTTACGAGCAGTACTTC.

Written as DNA, the CDR3 is TGTGCCAGCACTCAACCGGACAATGCGGGGAAACTGTTTTTT. Its protein product is CASTQPDNAGKLFF. The rearrangement uses TRBV12-3 or TRBV12-4 and TRBJ1-4; tentatively, D is TRBD1 (5 bases). Trimming stripped 7 bases from V and 11 bases from J, with 20 bases between. This CDR3 is 14 amino acids long.

This clonotype was recorded a few times. The V and J genes are TRBV19 and TRBJ2-1, with TRBD2 identical over 7 bases. J lost 0 bases, V lost 2 bases, and 10 bases had no gene match. The CDR3 is 18 amino acids. CDR1 is LNHDA, CDR2 SQIVND, per germline (reference sequence). CDR3 in DNA: TGTGCCAGTAGTATAAGGGAGGGACTGTTTAGCTCCTACAATGAGCAGTTCTTC. Encoded protein: CASSIREGLFSSYNEQFF. Variable domain in full (rest from reference TRBV19 and TRBJ2-1): DGGITQSPKYLFRKEGQNVTLSCEQNLNHDAMYWYRQDPGQGLRLIYYSQIVNDFQKGDIAEGYSVSREKKESFPLTVTSAQKNPTAFYLCASSIREGLFSSYNEQFFGPGTRLTVL.

This clonotype was seen ten or more times. The chain is built from TRBV4-3 and TRBJ2-7; 11 nucleotides match TRBD2. Germline CDR1 is LGHNA and CDR2 is YSLEER. With V trimmed by 3 bases and J by 3 bases, 4 bases remained unmatched. CDR3 size: 15 residues. The CDR3 coding sequence is TGCGCCAGCAGCCAGGGGACTAGCGGCCACTACGAGCAGTACTTC. Encoded protein: CASSQGTSGHYEQYF.

The chain couples TRBV29-1 to TRBJ2-5, with D perhaps given as TRBD1 or TRBD2 (6 bases each). Germline-derived CDR1 and CDR2 are SQVTM and ANQGSEA. The germline V and J ends were trimmed by 2 bases and 5 bases, with 12 bases remaining between them. This CDR3 is built from 13 residues. The CDR3: CSVEWGAMETQYF. The CDR3 coding sequence is TGCAGCGTTGAATGGGGGGCGATGGAGACCCAGTACTTC.

In this sample, this clonotype turned up many times. Sequence at one end of the junction differs from germline and may be a read error. V and J are TRBV12-3 or TRBV12-4 and TRBJ2-1, with 8 bases aligning to TRBD1. This CDR3 region has 13 residues. CDR3 in DNA: TGTGCCAGCAGTCCGACGACAGGGGTTGAGGAGTTCTTC. Residues: CASSPTTGVEEFF.